Listed below are T cell receptor beta chains from one sample, sequenced in a study of T-cell reconstitution after alpha-beta-depleted transplantation in children. TCRdb used MiXCR to reprocess the PCR reads, holding one entry per CDR3 protein. The data contain hundreds of thousands of distinct CDR3 sequences, around 13% of them singletons. Specimen: PBMCs, collected before TCRalphabeta/CD19-depleted stem cell transplant. The receptors stem from a girl aged 2 to 9 with congenital amegakaryocytic thrombocytopenia, due to receive a stem cell transplant. Both conserved end residues are part of each CDR3. Fields, in order: D gene, clone size, J gene, V gene, CDR3 DNA, CDR3 protein. The D gene is left open where the match is weak. Clone size, where shown, is once, few, many, or a class for clones that have expanded.

NA few TRBJ2-5 TRBV18 TGTGCCAGCTCAGCGGGGACAGAAGAGACCCAGTACTTC CASSAGTEETQYF
NA many TRBJ2-3 TRBV7-2 TGTGCCAGCAGCAAACAGATCGGGCCCACAGATACGCAGTATTTT CASSKQIGPTDTQYF
TRBD2 few TRBJ2-1 TRBV6-2/TRBV6-3 TGTGCCAGCAGTTATGGCGGGAGGGGAAGGTACAATGAGCAGTTCTTC CASSYGGRGRYNEQFF
NA NA TRBJ2-7 TRBV21-1 TGTGCCAGCAGCAAAGTCAGCGCTAGCGGGAGAAGGTTTAGCTCCTACGAGCAGTACTTC CASSKVSASGRRFSSYEQYF
NA many TRBJ2-2 TRBV12-3/TRBV12-4 TGTGCCAGCAGTTTTCTGGTGTCCGGGGAGCTGTTTTTT CASSFLVSGELFF
NA NA TRBJ1-3 TRBV14 TGTGCCAGCAGCCAAATAAGGAGCTCTGGAAACACCATATATTTT CASSQIRSSGNTIYF
NA many TRBJ2-7 TRBV3-1 TGTGCCAGCAGCCAAGAAGGGGGACTGTTCTACGAGCAGTACTTC CASSQEGGLFYEQYF
TRBD1 many TRBJ2-1 TRBV5-1 TGCGCCAGCAGCTTGCGTGGGTTACAGGGGAGCTCCTACAATGAGCAGTTCTTC CASSLRGLQGSSYNEQFF
TRBD2 many TRBJ2-1 TRBV5-1 TGCGCCAGCAGCCAGCTTCCTGGCGGGAGCGGCAATGAGCAGTTCTTC CASSQLPGGSGNEQFF
NA NA TRBJ2-1 TRBV5-6 TGTGCCAGCAGAGTTTGGGGGAGCTCCTACAATGAGCAGTTCTTC CASRVWGSSYNEQFF
NA many TRBJ2-7 TRBV20-1 TGCAGTGCCGAACAGTCAAGCTCCTACGAGCAGTACTTC CSAEQSSSYEQYF
TRBD2 NA TRBJ2-7 TRBV20-1 TGCAGTGCTAGTAGTCCCGGGACCGCCTGGACTAGCGGGAGCTACGAGCAGTACTTC CSASSPGTAWTSGSYEQYF
NA NA TRBJ2-5 TRBV20-1 TGCAGTGCTAGAACGACCAAGTACCAAGAGACCCAGTACTTC CSARTTKYQETQYF
NA NA TRBJ2-2 TRBV4-1 TGCGCCAGCAGCCAAGTGGGGGGCCCGCTTGGGGAGCTGTTTTTT CASSQVGGPLGELFF
NA many TRBJ2-1 TRBV5-1 TGCGCCAGCAGCTTTCGCGTCCGGGATGAGCAGTTCTTC CASSFRVRDEQFF
TRBD2 NA TRBJ2-1 TRBV6-1 TGTGCCAGCAAACTACTAGCGGGAGGGTTTGAGCAGTTCTTC CASKLLAGGFEQFF
NA many TRBJ2-7 TRBV20-1 TGCAGTGCTAGAGGTACCCAGGGGAGCTCCTACGAGCAGTACTTC CSARGTQGSSYEQYF
NA NA TRBJ1-6 TRBV11-2 TGTGCCAGCAGCTTATCGGGGAATTCACCCCTCCACTTT CASSLSGNSPLHF
NA NA TRBJ2-3 TRBV12-3/TRBV12-4 TGTGCCAGCAGCCGAATGGCTAGCACAGATACGCAGTATTTT CASSRMASTDTQYF
NA many TRBJ2-1 TRBV12-3/TRBV12-4 TGTGCCAGCAGGGAAGTGGGTCAGGGGATTCACAATGAGCAGTTCTTC CASREVGQGIHNEQFF
TRBD2 few TRBJ2-1 TRBV20-1 TGCAGTGCTAGAGGTTTGATGGAGCCCGGGACTAGCGGGACTAATGAGCAGTTCTTC CSARGLMEPGTSGTNEQFF
TRBD2 many TRBJ2-3 TRBV20-1 TGCAGTGCTAGAACTAGCGGAACTCTTCGTCCAGATACGCAGTATTTT CSARTSGTLRPDTQYF
NA NA TRBJ2-7 TRBV29-1 TGCAGCGTGGCAGGGCTCAGCAGTCCCTACGAGCAGTACTTC CSVAGLSSPYEQYF
NA many TRBJ1-2 TRBV27 TGTGCCAGCAGTTTTTTCCCTCCTAACTATGGCTACACCTTC CASSFFPPNYGYTF
TRBD1 many TRBJ1-1 TRBV29-1 TGCAGCGTTAGACAGGGGGACACTGAAGCTTTCTTT CSVRQGDTEAFF
NA NA TRBJ2-4 TRBV5-1 TGCGCCAGCAGCTTGGCGGGGGGCTTGAACATTCAGTACTTC CASSLAGGLNIQYF
NA many TRBJ2-6 TRBV12-3/TRBV12-4 TGTGCCAGCAGCCGTCAGGTGTCTGGGGCCAACGTCCTGACTTTC CASSRQVSGANVLTF
NA many TRBJ2-2 TRBV10-3 TGTGCCATCAGGCAGGGGGGAACCGGGGAGCTGTTTTTT CAIRQGGTGELFF
NA few TRBJ2-5 TRBV20-1 TGCAGTGCTAGAGATAATGGAGAGACCCAGTACTTC CSARDNGETQYF
NA few TRBJ1-1 TRBV29-1 TGCAGCTCGGGGGGATTAAGAAACACTGAAGCTTTCTTT CSSGGLRNTEAFF
TRBD1 NA TRBJ1-2 TRBV5-1 TGCGCCAGCAGCCTGACAGGGGGTTATGGCAACACCTTC CASSLTGGYGNTF